This T cell receptor beta chain originates from a study of beta chain features in type 1 diabetes. Study context: Analysis included 107,917,701 sorted cells drawn from all samples.

CD4+ naive, central memory, regulatory and stem cell-like memory cells were sorted via CD45RO/CCR7/CD25/CD127/CD95/CD27. The authors reverse transcribed all of the isolated RNA, so sequencing captured expressed TCRB transcripts. The repertoire was sequenced with immunoSEQ multiplex PCR; TCRdb's copy has only in-frame clones and lacks some. The sample carries approximately 140,000 clones, 40% to 55% recorded once. As regards this clone: Its antigen is unidentified.

Study results and limitations: Type 1 diabetes patients had moderately but significantly shorter TCRB CDR3s in all four CD4+ subsets.

This TCR was sampled from a man younger than 35 in good health. The sample comprised Tregs from blood.

The CDR3, as DNA: TGCGCCAGCAGCTTAGGACAGGGAGCCGGGGAGCTGTTTTTT. This encodes CASSLGQGAGELFF. The chain uses TRBV5-1 and TRBJ2-2, with TRBD1 matching 8 bases. V lost 2 bases and J lost 6; bases outside the gene matches: 3. The CDR3 has 14 amino acids. Germline CDR1 SGHRS, CDR2 YFSETQ.